This entry describes one T cell receptor beta chain. As yet, its antigen is unknown. One end of the junction does not line up with germline, which may come from a read error. As to treatment: approximately 11-day PBMC culture with coronavirus spike peptide pools or control peptides (ViraFEST assay). Per well, approximately 2.1 million PBMCs were cultured in the presence of approximately 9 IU/ml IL-2 and around 11 ug/ml peptide pools. The CDR3 covers 15 residues. CDR1 is SGHAT, CDR2 FQDESV, per germline (reference sequence). This entry comes from a study of vaccination and CD4 T cells after COVID-19. With the Oncomine TCR Beta short-read assay, DNA from cultured CD4+ T cells was sequenced. TCRdb independently ran MiXCR on the PCR reads; one entry per CDR3 protein. In the table there are around 20,000 distinct CDR3 sequences, roughly 42% of which are singletons.

The sequencing here drew on CD4+ T cells from blood, cultured in vitro, taken before SARS-CoV-2 vaccination. The clonotype was recovered from a human donor who had recovered from COVID-19. This sequence joins TRBV11-1 and TRBJ2-7; no clear D. CDR3 protein: CASSLGPNRRNNVDF. The CDR3 coding sequence is TGTGCCAGCAGCTTGGGTCCGAATAGAAGGAACAACGTGGACTTC.